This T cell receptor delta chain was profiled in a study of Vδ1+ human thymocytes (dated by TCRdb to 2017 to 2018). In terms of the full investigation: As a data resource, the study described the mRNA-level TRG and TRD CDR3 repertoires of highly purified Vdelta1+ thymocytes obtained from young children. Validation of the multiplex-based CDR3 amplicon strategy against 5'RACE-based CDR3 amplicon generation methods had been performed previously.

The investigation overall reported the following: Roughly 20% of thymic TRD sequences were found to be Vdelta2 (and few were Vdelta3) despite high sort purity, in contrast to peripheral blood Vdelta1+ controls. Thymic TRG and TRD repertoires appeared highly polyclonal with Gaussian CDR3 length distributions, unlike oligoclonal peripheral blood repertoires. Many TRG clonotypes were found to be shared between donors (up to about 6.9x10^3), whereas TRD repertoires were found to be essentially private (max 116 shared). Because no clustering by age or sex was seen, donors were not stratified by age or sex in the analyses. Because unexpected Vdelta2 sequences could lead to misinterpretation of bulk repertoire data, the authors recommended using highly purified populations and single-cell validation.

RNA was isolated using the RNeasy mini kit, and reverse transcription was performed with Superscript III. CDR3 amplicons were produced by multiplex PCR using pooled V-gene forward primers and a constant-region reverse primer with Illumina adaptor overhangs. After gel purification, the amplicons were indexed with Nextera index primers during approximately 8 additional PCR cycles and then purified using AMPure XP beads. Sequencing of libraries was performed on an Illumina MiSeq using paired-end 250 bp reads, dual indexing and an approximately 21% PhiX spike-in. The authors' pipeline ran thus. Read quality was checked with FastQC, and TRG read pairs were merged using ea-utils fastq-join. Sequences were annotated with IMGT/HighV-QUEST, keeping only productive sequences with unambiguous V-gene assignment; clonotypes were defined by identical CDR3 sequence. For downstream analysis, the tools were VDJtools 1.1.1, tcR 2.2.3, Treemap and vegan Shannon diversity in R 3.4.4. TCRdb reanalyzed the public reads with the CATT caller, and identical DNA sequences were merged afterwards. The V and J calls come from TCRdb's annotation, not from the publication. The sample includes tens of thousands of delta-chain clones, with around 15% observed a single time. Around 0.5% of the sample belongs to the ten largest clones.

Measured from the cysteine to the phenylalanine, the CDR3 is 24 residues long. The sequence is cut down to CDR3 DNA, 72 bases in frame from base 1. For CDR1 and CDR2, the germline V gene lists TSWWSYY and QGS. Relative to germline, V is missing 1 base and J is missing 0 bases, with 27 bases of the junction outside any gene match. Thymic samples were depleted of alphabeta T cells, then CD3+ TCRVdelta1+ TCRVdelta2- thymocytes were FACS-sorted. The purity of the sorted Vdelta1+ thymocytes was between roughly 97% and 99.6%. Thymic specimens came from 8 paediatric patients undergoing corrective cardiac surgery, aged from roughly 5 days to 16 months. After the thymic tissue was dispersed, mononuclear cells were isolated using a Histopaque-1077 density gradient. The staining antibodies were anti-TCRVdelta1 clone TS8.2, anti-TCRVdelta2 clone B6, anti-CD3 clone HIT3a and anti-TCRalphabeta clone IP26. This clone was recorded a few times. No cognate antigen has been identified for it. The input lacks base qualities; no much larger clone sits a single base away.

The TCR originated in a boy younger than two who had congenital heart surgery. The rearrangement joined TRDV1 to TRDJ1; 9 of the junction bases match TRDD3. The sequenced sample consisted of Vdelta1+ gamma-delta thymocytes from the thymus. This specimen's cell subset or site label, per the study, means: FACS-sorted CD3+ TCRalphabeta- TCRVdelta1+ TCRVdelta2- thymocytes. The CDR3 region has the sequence CALGEPRVRPSRRGIHSYTDKLIF. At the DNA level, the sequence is TGTGCTCTTGGGGAACCACGCGTGCGGCCCAGCCGAAGGGGGATACACTCCTACACCGATAAACTCATCTTT.